The 15 T cell receptor beta chains listed next were all sequenced from one sample in a study of cytomegalovirus exposure and HLA in healthy donors. TCRdb's copy holds only in-frame clones and misses some; the assay was immunoSEQ multiplex PCR. The table shows roughly 56,000 clones, with about 94% occurring only once. Sequencing was done on a sample of PBMCs. These receptors all come from a man between 18 and 29 years old in good health and CMV-seronegative.

CDR3 nucleotides: TGTGCCAGCAGCCCCGGGACAGTCTCCTACGAGCAGTACTTC. Its protein is CASSPGTVSYEQYF. V usage is TRBV6-4 and J usage is TRBJ2-7; 7 nucleotides line up with TRBD1. The CDR3 totals 14 residues. V shed 6 bases and J 0 bases; nucleotides not matched to a gene: 5. Germline V gene data show CDR1 as MRHNA and CDR2 as SNTAGT.

J is TRBJ1-1 and V is TRBV5-4; D might be TRBD1 (5 bases). This CDR3 is built from 13 residues. V lost 5 bases to trimming and J lost 1 base, with 9 bases between them. Looked up from germline, CDR1 is SGHNT and CDR2 is YYREEE (reference sequence). The DNA of the CDR3 is TGTGCCAGCAGTTGGGGCCCGAACACTGAAGCTTTCTTT. Amino acid sequence: CASSWGPNTEAFF.

This clone was counted a single time. V gene TRBV11-2 combines with J gene TRBJ1-5; D ambiguous. Germline assignment: CDR1 SGHAT and CDR2 FQNNGV. Deletions cut 5 bases from V and 6 bases from J, with 8 bases between. This CDR3 has 12 amino acids. The CDR3 here is CASSDSAQPQHF. The CDR3 DNA reads as TGTGCCAGCAGCGACTCCGCTCAGCCCCAGCATTTT.

The table lists this clone with a count of one. This rearrangement joins TRBV19 to TRBJ2-5; D perhaps matches TRBD2 (6 bases). The V and J ends lost 5 bases and 4 bases respectively, with 20 bases between them. The germline V gene has CDR1 LNHDA and CDR2 SQIVND (reference sequence). The CDR3 totals 16 residues. The CDR3 DNA is TGTGCCAGTAGTTCGGGGGAGGCGGTCTTGGGAGAGACCCAGTACTTC. Encoded protein: CASSSGEAVLGETQYF.

The V gene is TRBV7-2, the J gene TRBJ2-7; weak D call: TRBD2 (5 bases). Germline loops: CDR1 SGHTA, CDR2 FQGNSA. CDR3 length: 15 amino acids. The ends were cut back, 3 bases at V and 6 bases at J, with 18 bases in the middle. For the CDR3, the DNA is TGTGCCAGCAGCTTGGGAGCTACCCAGGCGGGCGAGCAGTACTTC. The encoded protein is CASSLGATQAGEQYF.

This CDR3 is CASSLVRLTSGTDTGELFF. The DNA of the CDR3 is TGCGCCAGCAGCTTGGTACGTTTGACTAGCGGGACGGACACCGGGGAGCTGTTTTTT. The chain employs TRBV5-1 and TRBJ2-2; 11 bases agree with TRBD2. Germline V gene lookup returns CDR1 SGHRS and CDR2 YFSETQ. CDR3 length: 19 amino acids. The junction had 10 bases not matched to a gene; V was cut back by 0 bases and J by 3 bases. Complete variable domain (other parts from reference TRBV5-1 and TRBJ2-2): KAGVTQTPRYLIKTRGQQVTLSCSPISGHRSVSWYQQTPGQGLQFLFEYFSETQRNKGNFPGRFSGRQFSNSRSEMNVSTLELGDSALYLCASSLVRLTSGTDTGELFFGEGSRLTVL.

The chain links TRBV6-4 to TRBJ2-5, with 11 bases aligning to TRBD1. Germline V CDR1 and CDR2: MRHNA, SNTAGT. J was trimmed by 1 base and V by 7 bases; bases with no gene match: 11. The CDR3 covers 17 residues. The CDR3 sequence: CASNGQGARLTQETQYF. The CDR3 region has the DNA TGTGCCAGCAACGGACAGGGGGCAAGGTTGACCCAAGAGACCCAGTACTTC.

The chain carries TRBV7-2 and TRBJ2-1; 10 positions agree with TRBD2. Per the germline V gene, CDR1 is SGHTA and CDR2 is FQGNSA. CDR3 length: 15 residues. Trimming cost V 5 bases and J 4 bases; bases outside gene matches: 5. The CDR3 bases are TGTGCCAGCAGCCCAACTAGCGGGAATTACAATGAGCAGTTCTTC. Residues: CASSPTSGNYNEQFF.

The chain combines TRBV5-4 with TRBJ2-2; weak D call: TRBD2 (5 bases). V shed 4 bases and J shed 0 bases, with 16 bases lying between them. Germline CDR1 and CDR2: SGHNT and YYREEE (reference sequence). The CDR3 is 17 amino acids. The CDR3 is CASSPELAIANTGELFF. The CDR3 DNA reads as TGTGCCAGCAGCCCCGAGTTAGCGATTGCGAACACCGGGGAGCTGTTTTTT. The full variable domain, in which reference TRBV5-4 and TRBJ2-2 provide the parts outside the CDR3, is ETGVTQSPTHLIKTRGQQVTLRCSSQSGHNTVSWYQQALGQGPQFIFQYYREEENGRGNFPPRFSGLQFPNYSSELNVNALELDDSALYLCASSPELAIANTGELFFGEGSRLTVL.

The J gene is TRBJ2-1, the V gene TRBV18; the D gene is possibly TRBD2 (6 bases). The CDR3 length is 14 residues. CDR1 KGHSH and CDR2 LQKENI come from the germline V gene. V was shortened by 4 bases and J by 1 base, with 8 bases between the two germline ends. The CDR3 reads CASSLSGSYNEQFF. In DNA form, the CDR3 reads TGTGCCAGCTCACTTAGCGGTTCCTACAATGAGCAGTTCTTC.

This chain connects TRBV19 to TRBJ2-1, with 9 bases aligning to TRBD1. V lost 10 bases and J lost 4; bases outside the gene matches: 11. The CDR3 length is 15 residues. Germline V CDR1 and CDR2: LNHDA, SQIVND (reference sequence). The CDR3 reads CATTRDREPYNEQFF. DNA of the CDR3: TGTGCCACCACTCGGGACAGGGAACCTTACAATGAGCAGTTCTTC.

This rearrangement joins TRBV6-1 to TRBJ1-1, with 7 bases lining up with TRBD1. The V and J ends lost 6 bases and 1 base, in that order; junction bases with no gene match: 5. Germline CDR1 is MNHNS and CDR2 is SASEGT. CDR3 length: 14 residues. The CDR3 sequence is CASSQGQSNTEAFF. CDR3 bases: TGTGCCAGCAGCCAGGGACAGTCGAACACTGAAGCTTTCTTT.

This chain links TRBV9 with TRBJ1-1; weak D call: TRBD1 (6 bases). The length of the CDR3 is 15 residues. Trimming removed 2 bases from V and 5 bases from J, with 16 bases in between. The germline gives CDR1 SGDLS, CDR2 YYNGEE. CDR3 sequence: CASSVGPSRGTEAFF. The CDR3 coding sequence is TGTGCCAGCAGCGTCGGACCCTCAAGGGGGACTGAAGCTTTCTTT. The full variable domain, with the rest looked up from reference TRBV9 and TRBJ1-1, is DSGVTQTPKHLITATGQRVTLRCSPRSGDLSVYWYQQSLDQGLQFLIQYYNGEERAKGNILERFSAQQFPDLHSELNLSSLELGDSALYFCASSVGPSRGTEAFFGQGTRLTVV.

The chain carries TRBV29-1 and TRBJ1-2, with TRBD1 as a possible D gene (5 bases). Trimming removed 8 bases from V and 4 bases from J, with 17 bases in between. Germline lookup yields CDR1 SQVTM and CDR2 ANQGSEA. The CDR3 has 13 residues. The CDR3 here is CSTTEGRFYGYTF. CDR3 in DNA: TGCAGCACAACGGAGGGACGGTTCTATGGCTACACCTTC.

The rearrangement uses TRBV28 and TRBJ1-2, with TRBD1 matching 7 bases. Germline CDR1 reads MDHEN; CDR2 reads SYDVKM. CDR3 length equals 15 residues. Germline trimming cut 6 bases from V and 0 bases from J; bases unmatched to any gene: 7. CDR3 protein: CASRGRGLTNYGYTF. In DNA, the CDR3 is TGTGCCAGCAGGGGCAGGGGGTTGACTAACTATGGCTACACCTTC.